Detailed here is one T cell receptor beta chain. Its target is unknown. The repertoire was sequenced with immunoSEQ multiplex PCR; TCRdb's copy has only in-frame clones and lacks some. Here the sample spans under 110,000 clones, about 90% being singletons. The data derive from a study of T cell responses to AZD1222 COVID-19 vaccine. Overall study results and limits: Scientists sampled the repertoires only once the peak T cell response had passed. Regions left unmutated in variants are reportedly the target of nearly half of spike-specific TCRs. There were vaccine-associated CD4 TCRs across spike, dominant at 160-218 and 743-854.

V trimming: 1 base; J trimming: 2 bases; junction bases outside the gene matches: 2. CDR3 length: 15 residues. CDR1 is MNHNS and CDR2 is SASEGT in the germline V gene. V usage is TRBV6-1 and J usage is TRBJ2-3, with TRBD1 matching 8 bases. The receptor was isolated from an adult in good health. The sequences come from peripheral blood, collected on day 0 of AZD1222 vaccination. CDR3 in amino acids: CASSEGTGHTDTQYF. The DNA of the CDR3 is TGTGCCAGCAGTGAAGGGACAGGGCACACAGATACGCAGTATTTT.